The 16 T cell receptor beta chains listed next were all sequenced from one sample in a study of CD8+ T cells in alopecia areata. The treatment: oral pan-JAK inhibitor, 5-10 mg twice daily. Isolated RNA was reverse transcribed into cDNA used as the sequencing template. Using immunoSEQ multiplex PCR, the repertoire was profiled, and TCRdb retains in-frame clones only, with some absent. Of 110,000 to 150,000 clones in the sample, roughly 54% are singletons; the top ten hold approximately 15%. The sample here was CD8+ T cells sorted from blood, taken at week 4, from a patient treated with tofacitinib. The source of these receptors is a human donor with alopecia areata.

CDR3 sequence: CASSSWTTGGTEAFF. The CDR3 region has the DNA TGTGCCAGCAGTTCCTGGACAACTGGGGGCACTGAAGCTTTCTTT. The chain uses TRBV6-5 and TRBJ1-1; D might be TRBD1 (5 bases). CDR1 MNHEY and CDR2 SVGAGI come from the germline V gene. Trimming removed 4 bases from V and 4 bases from J, with 16 bases in between. The CDR3 is 15 amino acids.

The V gene is TRBV13, the J gene TRBJ1-2, with D unclear. From germline, CDR1 is PRHDT and CDR2 FYEKMQ (reference sequence). CDR3 length: 12 amino acids. V dropped 5 bases and J dropped 7 bases, with 11 bases sitting between them. The CDR3 loop is CASSGQAGGYTF. CDR3 bases: TGTGCCAGCAGCGGCCAGGCGGGTGGCTACACCTTC. Using reference TRBV13 and TRBJ1-2 for the parts outside the CDR3, the full variable domain is AAGVIQSPRHLIKEKRETATLKCYPIPRHDTVYWYQQGPGQDPQFLISFYEKMQSDKGSIPDRFSAQQFSDYHSELNMSSLELGDSALYFCASSGQAGGYTFGSGTRLTVV.

This clone has just a few counts. CDR3 in DNA: TGTGCCAGCAGTGAATTTTACGGGACAGCGAATTGGGATGAGCAGTTCTTC. It translates to CASSEFYGTANWDEQFF. V gene TRBV6-1 combines with J gene TRBJ2-1; TRBD1 agrees at 7 bases. The CDR3 loop spans 17 amino acids. From germline, CDR1 is MNHNS and CDR2 SASEGT. Trimming cost V 2 bases and J 8 bases; bases outside gene matches: 15.

For the CDR3, the DNA is TGTGCCAGTAGTATAGTCCCCGCAGGGGCCGTTGGGGAGCAGTACTTC. Its translation is CASSIVPAGAVGEQYF. V is TRBV19 and J is TRBJ2-7; possible D gene TRBD1, 6 bases. There are 16 residues in the CDR3. Germline V gives CDR1 LNHDA, CDR2 SQIVND (reference sequence). Between the trimmed V and J ends, which lost 1 base and 7 bases, there was a span of 20 bases.

This clone was recorded a few times. The genes are TRBV7-9 and TRBJ2-6, with D possibly TRBD1 on 6 matching bases. The V end lost 6 bases, the J end lost 0 bases, and 9 bases lay between the germline ends. Germline CDR1 SEHNR, CDR2 FQNEAQ (reference sequence). The CDR3 covers 15 residues. The CDR3 DNA is TGTGCCAGCAGTCGACAGGTCTCTGGGGCCAACGTCCTGACTTTC. Protein sequence: CASSRQVSGANVLTF.

On this clone: One junction end does not reproduce the germline sequence, and a read error may be involved. This chain joins TRBV15 and TRBJ2-5; 10 nucleotides line up with TRBD2. Germline CDR1 LNHNV, CDR2 YYDKDF (reference sequence). The CDR3 extends over 15 amino acids. CDR3 nucleotides: TGTGCCACCAGCATCCTAGCGGGGGAGCAAGGGACCCAGTACTTC. Translating gives CATSILAGEQGTQYF.

V gene TRBV11-2 combines with J gene TRBJ2-7, with D possibly matching TRBD2 (6 bases). The CDR3 consists of 14 residues. Germline loops: CDR1 SGHAT, CDR2 FQNNGV. The V end was cut by 5 bases, the J end by 7 bases, with 18 bases between. In DNA, the CDR3 is TGTGCCAGCAGCCCCAGGCGGGGTCCGGGTGAGCAGTACTTC. Translated, it gives CASSPRRGPGEQYF.

The rearrangement joins TRBV11-2 to TRBJ2-7, with 7 bases aligning to TRBD1. The germline V gene has CDR1 SGHAT and CDR2 FQNNGV. This CDR3 comprises 17 residues. The J segment lost 0 bases and the V segment lost 1 base, leaving 9 bases of the junction unmatched. The CDR3: CASSLGETGTSSYEQYF. DNA of the CDR3: TGTGCCAGCAGCTTAGGTGAGACAGGGACGAGCTCCTACGAGCAGTACTTC.

This sequence joins TRBV19 and TRBJ2-7; the D gene is possibly TRBD2 (5 bases). Per germline, CDR1 LNHDA and CDR2 SQIVND (reference sequence). The CDR3 loop spans 13 amino acids. Deletions cut 6 bases from V and 6 bases from J, with 15 bases between. CDR3 nucleotides: TGTGCCAGTAGCCTCCGGGGTCGGAGCGAGCAGTACTTC. Amino acid sequence: CASSLRGRSEQYF.

This clone turned up a few times. The same CDR3 arises from other DNA sequences in this sample as well. This chain joins TRBV29-1 and TRBJ2-3, with 7 bases lining up with TRBD2. V was pared by 4 bases and J by 3 bases, with 4 bases of the junction left unmatched. CDR1 is SQVTM and CDR2 is ANQGSEA in the germline V gene. CDR3 length: 13 amino acids. The CDR3 nucleotides are TGCAGCGTTGTCGCGGGGGTAACAGATACGCAGTATTTT. It translates to CSVVAGVTDTQYF.

This rearrangement joins TRBV6-5 to TRBJ1-1; D perhaps matches TRBD1 (6 bases). V was shortened by 10 bases and J by 4 bases, with 16 bases between the two germline ends. This CDR3 is 13 amino acids long. Germline CDR1 and CDR2: MNHEY and SVGAGI. The DNA for the CDR3 is TGTGCCACGGGGGTAGGGGGATCCACTGAAGCTTTCTTT. This encodes CATGVGGSTEAFF.

V and J are TRBV19 and TRBJ1-5; D gene ambiguous. This CDR3 comprises 14 residues. Per the germline V gene, CDR1 is LNHDA and CDR2 is SQIVND (reference sequence). V was pared by 5 bases and J by 4 bases, with 12 bases between. CDR3: CASSYPEGNQPQHF. DNA of the CDR3: TGTGCCAGTAGTTACCCGGAGGGTAATCAGCCCCAGCATTTT. Complete variable domain (other parts from reference TRBV19 and TRBJ1-5): DGGITQSPKYLFRKEGQNVTLSCEQNLNHDAMYWYRQDPGQGLRLIYYSQIVNDFQKGDIAEGYSVSREKKESFPLTVTSAQKNPTAFYLCASSYPEGNQPQHFGDGTRLSIL.

V gene TRBV6-5 combines with J gene TRBJ1-6; D is perhaps TRBD1 (5 bases). Trimming took 1 base from V and 10 from J, leaving 14 bases between them. CDR1 is MNHEY and CDR2 is SVGAGI in the germline V gene. The CDR3 covers 15 residues. The CDR3 here is CASSYYRQGSSPLHF. CDR3 nucleotides: TGTGCCAGCAGTTACTACCGGCAGGGTTCCTCACCCCTCCACTTT.

This clone has only one observation. The rearrangement joins TRBV13 to TRBJ2-1; D unresolved. This CDR3 is 12 amino acids long. V lost 4 bases, J lost 3 bases, and 4 bases lay in between. Germline loops: CDR1 PRHDT, CDR2 FYEKMQ (reference sequence). The CDR3 sequence: CASSSDYNEQFF. The CDR3 DNA reads TGTGCCAGCAGCTCCGACTACAATGAGCAGTTCTTC.

The V call is TRBV6-5, the J call TRBJ2-5; D unresolved. Trimming removed 10 bases at V and 2 bases at J, with 20 bases between. This CDR3 is 15 amino acids long. Germline V gene lookup returns CDR1 MNHEY and CDR2 SVGAGI. CDR3 sequence reads: CATLGYKGRQETQYF. In DNA form, the CDR3 reads TGTGCCACCCTCGGATACAAGGGTCGACAAGAGACCCAGTACTTC.

This clone was observed a few times. The rearrangement uses TRBV15 and TRBJ1-6, with D possibly TRBD1 on 5 matching bases. Per germline, CDR1 LNHNV and CDR2 YYDKDF (reference sequence). Between the trimmed V and J ends, which lost 5 bases and 7 bases, there was a span of 15 bases. This CDR3 spans 15 amino acids. The CDR3 sequence: CATSGGLEGNSPLHF. In DNA form, the CDR3 reads TGTGCCACCAGCGGGGGACTGGAGGGAAATTCACCCCTCCACTTT. The whole variable domain, filled in from reference TRBV15 and TRBJ1-6, reads DAMVIQNPRYQVTQFGKPVTLSCSQTLNHNVMYWYQQKSSQAPKLLFHYYDKDFNNEADTPDNFQSRRPNTSFCFLDIRSPGLGDTAMYLCATSGGLEGNSPLHFGNGTRLTVT.